These 8 T cell receptor beta chains originate from one sample sequenced in a study of regulatory T cells in long-lasting Graves disease (dated by TCRdb to the early 2020s). This specimen's time point label, interpreted: newly diagnosed GD, antithyroid drugs for less than 3 months. RNA was extracted from PBMCs in TRIzol for both TCR sequencing and RNA sequencing. Preparation of the library involved multiplex PCR. The listed sequencing device is Illumina HiSeq 4000. To build TCR beta libraries, CDR3 regions were amplified by Arm-PCR using iRepertoire HTBI primers. The raw public data were reprocessed by TCRdb itself: fastp quality trimming at Q25, MiXCR clonotype calling, in-frame beta chains only. Each CDR3 protein gets just one entry, which takes the most common genes and DNA from the rows behind it. The sample table records some 250,000 distinct CDR3 sequences; around 20% of these occur just once. The ten largest clones take up roughly 14% of the sample.

The sequences come from peripheral blood mononuclear cells (PBMCs), collected at new diagnosis, from a patient treated with antithyroid drugs. These TCRs come from a female donor with Graves disease.

On this clonotype: Since a far larger clone is one base different, this is likely a read error. The V and J genes are TRBV5-1 and TRBJ2-5, with 9 bases aligning to TRBD2. The J call may be in error: the DNA end matches TRBJ2-1 better. Germline assignment: CDR1 SGHRS and CDR2 YFSETQ. This CDR3 contains 15 residues. The CDR3 is CAISLWRGGNNEQFF. The CDR3 coding sequence is TGCGCCATCAGCTTGTGGCGGGGGGGAAACAATGAGCAGTTCTTC.

The chain employs TRBV13 and TRBJ2-5; 8 bases map to TRBD1. CDR3 length: 17 amino acids. V trimming: 6 bases; J trimming: 11 bases; junction bases outside the gene matches: 23. CDR1 and CDR2 (germline): PRHDT, FYEKMQ (reference sequence). The DNA of the CDR3 is TGTGCCAGCAGTGTCCGGACGAACAGGGGGAATGGCGGGGAGCAGTACTTC. Protein sequence: CASSVRTNRGNGGEQYF.

The V and J genes are TRBV19 and TRBJ2-1, with 7 bases matching TRBD2. Germline V CDR1 and CDR2: LNHDA, SQIVND (reference sequence). Trimming removed 4 bases from V and 2 bases from J; junction bases left unmatched: 2. The CDR3 runs 14 residues. CDR3 nucleotide sequence: TGTGCCAGTAGTACCAGCGGGACCTACAATGAGCAGTTCTTC. This encodes CASSTSGTYNEQFF. The full variable domain, rest sourced from reference TRBV19 and TRBJ2-1, is DGGITQSPKYLFRKEGQNVTLSCEQNLNHDAMYWYRQDPGQGLRLIYYSQIVNDFQKGDIAEGYSVSREKKESFPLTVTSAQKNPTAFYLCASSTSGTYNEQFFGPGTRLTVL.

To note about this clonotype: A far larger clone is one nucleotide away, so this likely arose from a read error. The V call is TRBV7-2, the J call TRBJ2-7; TRBD2 aligns across 9 bases. Per the germline V gene, CDR1 is SGHTA and CDR2 is FQGNSA. The junction had 12 bases not matched to a gene; V was cut back by 2 bases and J by 7 bases. This CDR3 is 16 amino acids long. The CDR3 sequence: CASSLFGGGAYNEQYF. The CDR3 coding sequence is TGTGCCAGCAGCTTATTCGGCGGGGGGGCCTACAATGAGCAGTACTTC.

V usage is TRBV6-1 and J usage is TRBJ2-7, with TRBD1 identical over 8 bases. CDR1 is MNHNS and CDR2 is SASEGT in the germline V gene. This CDR3 comprises 14 residues. With V trimmed by 4 bases and J by 6 bases, 8 bases remained unmatched. CDR3 DNA: TGTGCCAGCAGTGGGACAGGGTATTACGGCGAGCAGTACTTC. Translating it yields CASSGTGYYGEQYF.

This clonotype was detected many times. J is TRBJ1-1 and V is TRBV10-1; D is uncertain. Germline V gene lookup returns CDR1 WNHNN and CDR2 SYGVQD (reference sequence). V lost 3 bases and J lost 1, with 6 bases in between. The CDR3 runs to 13 residues. CDR3 residues: CASSDRRNTEAFF. In DNA form, the CDR3 reads TGCGCCAGCAGTGATCGCAGGAACACTGAAGCTTTCTTT.

In DNA, the CDR3 is TGTGCCAGCAGCTTATCCGGAGGGACAGGGCCGTCAGATGAGCAGTTCTTC. Its translation: CASSLSGGTGPSDEQFF. The chain employs TRBV11-3 and TRBJ2-1; 9 bases line up with TRBD1. With V trimmed by 2 bases and J by 8 bases, 13 bases remained unmatched. The CDR3 has 17 residues. Looked up from germline, CDR1 is SGHNT and CDR2 is YENEEA.

The chain carries TRBV19 and TRBJ2-3, with D possibly being TRBD1 (7 bases). V was cut by 9 bases and J by 6 bases, with 16 bases left in between. Germline V gene lookup returns CDR1 LNHDA and CDR2 SQIVND (reference sequence). This CDR3 comprises 13 residues. For the CDR3, the DNA is TGTGCCAGCCGGGGGCAGGGGGGCGATACGCAGTATTTT. Translated, it gives CASRGQGGDTQYF. The whole variable domain, remainder taken from reference TRBV19 and TRBJ2-3, is DGGITQSPKYLFRKEGQNVTLSCEQNLNHDAMYWYRQDPGQGLRLIYYSQIVNDFQKGDIAEGYSVSREKKESFPLTVTSAQKNPTAFYLCASRGQGGDTQYFGPGTRLTVL.